These T cell receptor beta chains were read from a single sample in a study of blood T cells in healthy people across ages. TCRdb redid the calling of the 5' RACE reads with MiXCR, one entry per CDR3 protein. Among about 930,000 distinct CDR3 sequences listed, 25% to 35% were seen once. This same sample was also taken into another study, of T cells of mothers and their children.

Sequencing used blood. These receptors originate from a woman aged 40 to 49 in good health. Each CDR3 is given with its conserved first and last residue. A D gene is named only where the DNA matches it firmly. Only some rows state a clone size, as once, few, many or a class for expanded clones.

D gene	V gene	J gene	clone size	CDR3 protein	CDR3 DNA
.	TRBV3-1	TRBJ1-2	.	CATQGQPRGGYTF	TGTGCCACTCAGGGGCAGCCGAGGGGAGGCTACACCTTC
.	TRBV2	TRBJ2-3	few	CASSVESPDTQYF	TGTGCCAGCAGTGTTGAATCTCCAGATACGCAGTATTTT
.	TRBV29-1	TRBJ2-2	.	CSATTDTGELFF	TGCAGCGCCACCACCGACACCGGGGAGCTGTTTTTT
.	TRBV14	TRBJ1-2	many	CASSQDMTYGYTF	TGTGCCAGCAGCCAAGATATGACTTATGGCTACACCTTC
TRBD2	TRBV5-8	TRBJ2-1	many	CASTQLAGDRNEQFF	TGTGCCAGCACCCAACTAGCGGGGGACCGCAATGAGCAGTTCTTC
.	TRBV6-5	TRBJ1-2	.	CASSYSIGLGHTF	TGTGCCAGCAGTTACTCGATCGGGTTAGGCCACACCTTC
.	TRBV20-1	TRBJ2-3	.	CSAVDLAEFTDTQYF	TGCAGTGCTGTCGATTTAGCGGAATTCACAGATACGCAGTATTTT
TRBD1	TRBV12-3/TRBV12-4	TRBJ2-1	.	CASSSGTAYDTQFF	TGTGCCAGCAGTTCAGGGACAGCGTACGACACACAGTTCTTC
.	TRBV29-1	TRBJ2-5	many	CSVEELGTQYF	TGCAGCGTTGAAGAACTAGGTACCCAGTACTTC
TRBD1	TRBV20-1	TRBJ2-7	many	CSGTGTAYEQYF	TGCAGTGGGACCGGGACAGCCTACGAGCAGTACTTC
.	TRBV10-2	TRBJ1-2	many	CASRIDSYGYTF	TGCGCCAGCAGAATCGACAGCTATGGCTACACCTTC
TRBD1	TRBV29-1	TRBJ2-7	many	CSVEDRDRGYEQYF	TGCAGCGTTGAAGACCGGGACAGGGGCTACGAGCAGTACTTC
TRBD1	TRBV28	TRBJ1-4	few	CASSPYRGGNEKLFF	TGTGCCAGCAGTCCCTACAGGGGCGGTAATGAAAAACTGTTTTTT
.	TRBV19	TRBJ2-1	.	CASSDNAGGNNEQFF	TGTGCCAGTAGTGACAACGCCGGTGGAAACAATGAGCAGTTCTTC
.	TRBV12-3/TRBV12-4	TRBJ2-1	.	CASSLGRQYLNAHNEQFF	TGTGCCAGCAGTTTAGGCAGACAATACCTAAACGCCCACAATGAGCAGTTCTTC
TRBD1	TRBV27	TRBJ1-2	.	CASSFSIGTVYGYTF	TGTGCCAGCAGTTTCTCTATCGGGACAGTCTATGGCTACACCTTC